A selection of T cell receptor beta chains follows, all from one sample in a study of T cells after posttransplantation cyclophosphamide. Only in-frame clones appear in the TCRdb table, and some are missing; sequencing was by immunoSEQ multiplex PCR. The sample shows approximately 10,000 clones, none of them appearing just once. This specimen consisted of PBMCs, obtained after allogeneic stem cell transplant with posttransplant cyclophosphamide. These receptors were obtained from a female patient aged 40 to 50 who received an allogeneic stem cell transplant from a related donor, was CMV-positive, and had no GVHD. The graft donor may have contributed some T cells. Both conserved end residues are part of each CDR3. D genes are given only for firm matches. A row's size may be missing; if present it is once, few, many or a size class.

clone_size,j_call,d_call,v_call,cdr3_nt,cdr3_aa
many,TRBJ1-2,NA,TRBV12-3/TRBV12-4,TGTGCCAGCAGCCTTGCAGGGGAGGGAAGCTATGGCTACACCTTC,CASSLAGEGSYGYTF
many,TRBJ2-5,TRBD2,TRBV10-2,TGCGCCAGCAATAGCGGGGGTGGGACCCAGTACTTC,CASNSGGGTQYF
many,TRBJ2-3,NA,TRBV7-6,TGTGCCAGCAGCTTAAGCCCGGATACGCAGTATTTT,CASSLSPDTQYF
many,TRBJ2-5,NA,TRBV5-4,TGTGCCAGCAGCCTTACCGAGGAAGAGACCCAGTACTTC,CASSLTEEETQYF
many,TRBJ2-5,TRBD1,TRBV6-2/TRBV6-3,TGTGCCAGCAGTTACGGTCAGAGACAGGGGGCTGAGACCCAGTACTTC,CASSYGQRQGAETQYF
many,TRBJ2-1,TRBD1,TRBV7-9,TGTGCCAGCAGCGCGGAAACGGGACAGGGGGGTAGGAATGAGCAGTTCTTC,CASSAETGQGGRNEQFF
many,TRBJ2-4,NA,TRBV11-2,TGTGCCAGCGGCCAGGTGGATCTAGCCAAAAACATTCAGTACTTC,CASGQVDLAKNIQYF
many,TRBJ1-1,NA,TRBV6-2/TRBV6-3,TGTGCCAGCAGTTCCACAGGGAGGGCTTTCTTT,CASSSTGRAFF
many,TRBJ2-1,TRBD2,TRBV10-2,TGCGCCAGCAGTGGGGGGATGAGCGGGGGGTATATCTACAATGAGCAGTTCTTC,CASSGGMSGGYIYNEQFF
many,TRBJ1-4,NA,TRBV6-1,TGTGCCAGCAGTGGCGTGGGGGGGCCGGCTGAAAAACTGTTTTTT,CASSGVGGPAEKLFF
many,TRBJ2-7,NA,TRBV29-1,TGCAGCGTTGCAGGGGTTCAGTCCGGGAGTTACGAGCAGTACTTC,CSVAGVQSGSYEQYF
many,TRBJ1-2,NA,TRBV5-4,TGTGCCAGCACCCCCCAGGGACAACTTAAAAGGGGCTACACCTTC,CASTPQGQLKRGYTF
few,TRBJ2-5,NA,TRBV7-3,TGTGCCAGCAGCTTAGACTATGAAGAGACCCAGTACTTC,CASSLDYEETQYF
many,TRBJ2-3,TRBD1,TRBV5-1,TGCGCCAGCAGCTTGGGACAGGGTTTTGTTGCAGATACGCAGTATTTT,CASSLGQGFVADTQYF
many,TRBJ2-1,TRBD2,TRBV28,TGTGCCAGCAGTTTACAGGCTAGCGGGGGCATCGCGGCCTACAATGAGCAGTTCTTC,CASSLQASGGIAAYNEQFF
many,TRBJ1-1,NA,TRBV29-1,TGCAGCGTTGAAATCGCCCTCCGGGGTTTCGACACTGAAGCTTTCTTT,CSVEIALRGFDTEAFF
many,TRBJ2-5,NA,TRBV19,TGTGCCAGTAGTTCAGTCCACGGGGGTCGGGAGACCCAGTACTTC,CASSSVHGGRETQYF
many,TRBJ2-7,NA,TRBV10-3,TGTGCCATCAGTGAGTCGAAACTTGGTTCAGGGTTCCCCTACGAGCAGTACTTC,CAISESKLGSGFPYEQYF
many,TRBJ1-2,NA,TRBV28,TGTGCCAGCAGTCTTCTCACAGACTATGGCTACACCTTC,CASSLLTDYGYTF
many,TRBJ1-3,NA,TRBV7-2,TGTGCCAGCAGTTGGGAGGTGGGGGACACTGCTGGAAACACCATATATTTT,CASSWEVGDTAGNTIYF
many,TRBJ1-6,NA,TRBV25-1,TGTGCCAGCCAATACATCGGAGGGAATTCACCCCTCCACTTT,CASQYIGGNSPLHF
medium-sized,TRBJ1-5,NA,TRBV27,TGTGCCAGTGGGGCCCCCAGCAATCAGCCCCAGCATTTT,CASGAPSNQPQHF
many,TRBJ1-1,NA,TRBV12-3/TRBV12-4,TGTGCCGACGGGGAGGACGGGTCTGAAGCTTTCTTT,CADGEDGSEAFF
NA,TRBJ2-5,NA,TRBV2,TGTGCCAGCAGTGAAAGGGCGCAAGAGACCCAGTACTTC,CASSERAQETQYF
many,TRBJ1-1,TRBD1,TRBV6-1,TGTGCCGGCGGGACAGGGGTTATGTACACTGAAGCTTTCTTT,CAGGTGVMYTEAFF
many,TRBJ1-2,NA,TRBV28,TGTGCCAGCAGATACCGAGGGGGCTACACCTTC,CASRYRGGYTF
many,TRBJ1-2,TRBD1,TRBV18,TGTGCCAGCTCACCAATAGGGACAGGCCTTTCTGGCTACACCTTC,CASSPIGTGLSGYTF
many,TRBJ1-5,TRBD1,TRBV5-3,TGTGCCAGAAGCTTGGGGACAGGGGACCTCTTCAATCAGCCCCAGCATTTT,CARSLGTGDLFNQPQHF
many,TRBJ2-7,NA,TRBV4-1,TGCGCCAGCAGCCAAGAAGATCGGTACTACGAGCAGTACTTC,CASSQEDRYYEQYF
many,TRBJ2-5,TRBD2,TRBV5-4,TGTGCCATCGGGACTAGCGGGGGGGAGGAGACCCAGTACTTC,CAIGTSGGEETQYF
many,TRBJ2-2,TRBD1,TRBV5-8,TGTGCCAGCAGCTTGGCCGTACTAACAGGGGACACCGGGGAGCTGTTTTTT,CASSLAVLTGDTGELFF
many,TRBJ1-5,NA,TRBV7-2,TGTGCCAGCAGCCCGGGGGGGGTAGGTCAGCCCCAGCATTTT,CASSPGGVGQPQHF
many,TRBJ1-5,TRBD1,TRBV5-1,TGCGCCAGCAAGGTTGACAGGGAGCAGAGTCAGCCCCAGCATTTT,CASKVDREQSQPQHF
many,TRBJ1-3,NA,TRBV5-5,TGTGCCAGCAGCTTGGCAGTTCCCTCTGGAAACACCATATATTTT,CASSLAVPSGNTIYF
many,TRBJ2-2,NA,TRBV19,TGTGCCAGTACCGCTGAGAGGGCCGGGGAGCTGTTTTTT,CASTAERAGELFF
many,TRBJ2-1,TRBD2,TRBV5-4,TGTGCCAGCAGCTTGGTCGCGGGGGGGCCCTACAATGAGCAGTTCTTC,CASSLVAGGPYNEQFF
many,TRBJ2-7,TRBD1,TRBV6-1,TGTGCCAGCAGTGATAACCGGGGACAGGGCTCCTACGAGCAGTACTTC,CASSDNRGQGSYEQYF
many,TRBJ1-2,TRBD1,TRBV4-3,TGCGCCAGCAGCCAAGATAGCACAGGGGGAATTGGTGGCTACACCTTC,CASSQDSTGGIGGYTF
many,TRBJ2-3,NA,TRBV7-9,TGTGCCAGCAGCTTAGTAGACCAGGTCCCCACAGATACGCAGTATTTT,CASSLVDQVPTDTQYF
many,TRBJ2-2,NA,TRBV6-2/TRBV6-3,TGTGCCAGCAGTTACCCGCCCCAACCGGGGACGAACACCGGGGAGCTGTTTTTT,CASSYPPQPGTNTGELFF
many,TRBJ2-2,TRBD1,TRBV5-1,TGCGCCAGCAGCTTGGGTCCAGGGGGCGGCACCGGGGAGCTGTTTTTT,CASSLGPGGGTGELFF
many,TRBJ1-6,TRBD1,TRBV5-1,TGCGCCAGCAGCTTGGAGGGACAGGGTAATTCACCCCTCCACTTT,CASSLEGQGNSPLHF
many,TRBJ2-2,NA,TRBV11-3,TGTGCCAGCAGCTTGGAAGGGGGTGGGGAGCTGTTTTTT,CASSLEGGGELFF
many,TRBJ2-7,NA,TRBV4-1,TGCGCCAGCAGCCAAGATCCGGGGAGCTCCTACGAGCAGTACTTC,CASSQDPGSSYEQYF
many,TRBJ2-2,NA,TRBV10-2,TGCGCCAGCAGTGAATTGCTACTAGGAGACGTCGACACCGGGGAGCTGTTTTTT,CASSELLLGDVDTGELFF
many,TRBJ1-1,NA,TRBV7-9,TGTGCCAGCAGCTTAATGTCAGGGGCCGGGACTGAAGCTTTCTTT,CASSLMSGAGTEAFF
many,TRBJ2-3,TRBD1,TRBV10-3,TGTGCCATCAGTGACTACCTGACAGGGCTTACCACAGATACGCAGTATTTT,CAISDYLTGLTTDTQYF
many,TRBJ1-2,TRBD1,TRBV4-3,TGCGCCAGCAGTCCTCCGGGACAGAGTTATGGCTACACCTTC,CASSPPGQSYGYTF
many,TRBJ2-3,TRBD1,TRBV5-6,TGTGCCAGCAGCTTCCGGACAGGGCGAGGGGCAGATACGCAGTATTTT,CASSFRTGRGADTQYF
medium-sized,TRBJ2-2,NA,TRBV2,TGTGCCAGCCAACAGGGTTTCGGGGAGCTGTTTTTT,CASQQGFGELFF
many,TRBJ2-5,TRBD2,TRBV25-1,TGTGCCAGCAGTCGTTTAGCGGGGGGGCAAGAGACCCAGTACTTC,CASSRLAGGQETQYF
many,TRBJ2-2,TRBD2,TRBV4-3,TGCGCCAGCAGCCAAGATTTGGCTAGCGGGGGGGCCATTTATAGCGGGGAGCTGTTTTTT,CASSQDLASGGAIYSGELFF
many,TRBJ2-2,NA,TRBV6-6,TGTGCCAGCAGTTATCCGCGGGGGAACACCGGGGAGCTGTTTTTT,CASSYPRGNTGELFF
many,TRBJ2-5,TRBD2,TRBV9,TGTGCCAGCAGCGGGGGGGGACTAGCGGGCCTCCAAGGGGAGACCCAGTACTTC,CASSGGGLAGLQGETQYF